Following are 4 T cell receptor beta chains from one sample sequenced in a study of T-cell memory formation after mild COVID-19. TCRdb reprocessed the 5' RACE reads via MiXCR and lists one record per CDR3 protein. The sample yields roughly 600,000 distinct CDR3 sequences, approximately 19% seen once. Sequencing used PBMCs or a T cell subset sorted from them (not recorded which). These receptors came from an adult woman who had mild COVID-19 (a few samples of this study predate the infection). Cell type and time point are not known.

The chain is built from TRBV6-2 or TRBV6-3 and TRBJ2-1, with D hard to call. V was clipped by 0 bases and J by 7 bases, with 10 bases between them. CDR1 and CDR2 (germline): MNHEY, SVGEGT. The length of the CDR3 is 14 residues. The CDR3 region is CASSYSRLVNEQFF. The CDR3 DNA reads as TGTGCCAGCAGTTACTCGAGGCTAGTGAATGAGCAGTTCTTC.

This clonotype has just a few counts. The chain combines TRBV24-1 with TRBJ2-1, with D uncertain. V dropped 1 base and J dropped 0 bases, with 9 bases sitting between them. The CDR3 is 16 residues long. Per the germline V gene, CDR1 is KGHDR and CDR2 is SFDVKD. The DNA for the CDR3 is TGTGCCACCAGTGATTTAGCCGAGAGCTCCTACAATGAGCAGTTCTTC. Translating gives CATSDLAESSYNEQFF.

This clonotype was found once. V is TRBV4-1 and J is TRBJ1-4; TRBD1 is a possible D gene (5 bases). Germline assignment: CDR1 MGHRA and CDR2 YSYEKL. CDR3 length: 18 amino acids. With 4 bases removed from V and 0 bases from J, the gap between germline ends came to 18 bases. The DNA of the CDR3 is TGCGCCAGCAGCCCGAAACAAGGGCAGGGCACAACTAATGAAAAACTGTTTTTT. This gives the protein CASSPKQGQGTTNEKLFF.

The chain uses TRBV11-2 and TRBJ1-2; D may be TRBD1 (6 bases). CDR3 length: 14 residues. Germline CDR1 is SGHAT and CDR2 is FQNNGV. With 1 base removed from V and 4 bases from J, the gap between germline ends came to 10 bases. The CDR3 DNA follows: TGTGCCAGCAGCTTAGCCAGGGGCCCCTATGGCTACACCTTC. It yields the protein CASSLARGPYGYTF.